The rows below give T cell receptor beta chains drawn from one sample of a study of immune heterogeneity within non-small cell lung tumors. TCRdb called the multiplex PCR reads again in MiXCR, with one record for every CDR3 protein. The sample records 12,000 to 15,000 distinct CDR3 sequences, over 25% being singletons. Sequencing was performed on lung tumor tissue. All receptors come from a woman aged 45-59 years with non-small cell lung cancer. Each CDR3 is given with its conserved first and last residue. The order of the fields is J gene, V gene, CDR3 protein.

TRBJ1-2 TRBV7-2 CASSLAPGSSGYTF
TRBJ1-2 TRBV6-5 CASSYQPGQSYGYTF
TRBJ1-6 TRBV7-9 CASSLVGQDSPLHF
TRBJ2-5 TRBV7-6 CASSFLQGETQYF
TRBJ1-1 TRBV19 CASRSVGAVHTEAFF
TRBJ2-2 TRBV6-4 CASSILSGRGTGELFF
TRBJ2-5 TRBV9 CASSVALGAGEETQYF
TRBJ2-4 TRBV4-2 CASSEGTSGAYIQYF
TRBJ1-2 TRBV20-1 CSALGQGGGNYGYTF
TRBJ2-1 TRBV18 CASSAGQRNLYNEQFF
TRBJ2-3 TRBV13 CASSPGSTDTQYF
TRBJ1-2 TRBV28 CASSLPGANYGYTF
TRBJ1-1 TRBV6-1 CASRRVGARTEAFF
TRBJ1-1 TRBV5-1 CASSLAGQRPEAFF
TRBJ2-1 TRBV2 CASSESGQGWEQFF
TRBJ2-1 TRBV30 CAWSGLAVWQHNEQFF
TRBJ1-4 TRBV7-9 CASSLVGTDEKLFF
TRBJ2-7 TRBV6-1 CASSYRDNGAYEQYF
TRBJ2-5 TRBV7-3 CASSLTAGLADSETQYF
TRBJ2-7 TRBV27 CASIDTSGDPTYEQYF
TRBJ2-7 TRBV2 CASSEAPPPSKYEQYF
TRBJ1-1 TRBV19 CASSGNTEAFF
TRBJ2-7 TRBV20-1 CSARDADRGISYEQYF
TRBJ2-7 TRBV28 CASIRLGTAYEQYF
TRBJ2-1 TRBV15 CATSRGRQEIYNEQFF
TRBJ2-7 TRBV11-2 CASSPIRGTSYEQYF
TRBJ2-1 TRBV20-1 CSARLGGSGWNEQFF
TRBJ2-2 TRBV27 CASSSRATGELFF
TRBJ1-2 TRBV4-1 CASSQDWGTGGADGYTF
TRBJ2-5 TRBV10-2 CASSEWERGGLAETQYF
TRBJ1-4 TRBV5-6 CASSLRTAVNEKLFF
TRBJ2-1 TRBV7-6 CASSLVAGGPRHNEQFF
TRBJ2-1 TRBV5-8 CASSSGGGSYNEQFF
TRBJ2-3 TRBV9 CASSETSGGFSTDTQYF
TRBJ2-5 TRBV11-3 CARSQMGQEETQYF
TRBJ1-2 TRBV12-3/TRBV12-4 CASSWQGSYGYTF
TRBJ1-1 TRBV19 CASSVKTGNTEAFF
TRBJ2-3 TRBV19 CASRSGGAGTDTQYF
TRBJ1-2 TRBV9 CASSARDRGFGNTF
TRBJ2-3 TRBV20-1 CSAKDRYRDIYTDTQYF
TRBJ2-5 TRBV2 CASESGGGLETQYF
TRBJ2-5 TRBV6-1 CASSVLAGGSETQYF
TRBJ1-6 TRBV6-1 CASETGANSPLHF
TRBJ1-5 TRBV18 CASSPGRDQPQHF
TRBJ2-7 TRBV28 CASRTGGLNEQYF
TRBJ1-6 TRBV20-1 CSARDLDSPLHF
TRBJ2-1 TRBV7-8 CASSSQGPNEQFF
TRBJ1-6 TRBV12-3/TRBV12-4 CASSVAFLSPLHF
TRBJ2-7 TRBV7-9 CASSSRGGYEQYF
TRBJ2-7 TRBV20-1 CSVTRSYEQYF
TRBJ2-1 TRBV5-1 CASSLGLAGYNEQFF
TRBJ2-5 TRBV7-8 CASSAGRSLQTQYF
TRBJ2-7 TRBV4-1 CASSPVTSGRYEQYF
TRBJ2-2 TRBV6-1 CAGAWDVENTGELFF
TRBJ1-1 TRBV28 CASSLWRLNTEAFF